Listed here are 20 T cell receptor beta chains from one sample, sequenced in a study of glioma-infiltrating T cells after dendritic cell vaccination. Time point defined: after dendritic cell vaccination, including at tumor progression/relapse. The method was immunoSEQ multiplex PCR; TCRdb's version includes in-frame clones alone and lacks a portion of them. The sample includes roughly 88,000 clones, approximately 80% of them seen just once. This specimen was blood, taken after dendritic cell vaccination. The receptors here all came from a human donor with glioblastoma.

The V gene is TRBV4-2, the J gene TRBJ2-3, with 8 bases matching TRBD2. CDR1 LGHNA and CDR2 YNFKEQ come from the germline V gene. This CDR3 spans 19 amino acids. J was trimmed by 0 bases and V by 3 bases; bases with no gene match: 14. The CDR3 DNA is TGTGCCAGCAGCCAGGGCCTGGCGAGCGGGAGTGTTAGCACAGATACGCAGTATTTT. Its translation is CASSQGLASGSVSTDTQYF.

V gene TRBV9 combines with J gene TRBJ1-1; D may be TRBD1 (5 bases). Trimming shortened V by 0 bases and J by 10 bases, and 13 bases separated the two germline ends. The CDR3 runs 13 residues. Looked up from germline, CDR1 is SGDLS and CDR2 is YYNGEE. CDR3: CASSVGGGTGAFF. The CDR3 DNA is TGTGCCAGCAGCGTAGGGGGGGGGACCGGAGCTTTCTTT.

The J gene is TRBJ1-1, the V gene TRBV5-1, with TRBD1 as a possible D gene (6 bases). The V end lost 4 bases, the J end lost 4 bases, and 14 bases lay between the germline ends. This CDR3 contains 14 residues. CDR1 and CDR2 from the germline V gene are SGHRS and YFSETQ. The CDR3 region is CASSKTGFFTEAFF. DNA for the CDR3: TGCGCCAGCAGCAAGACAGGTTTTTTCACTGAAGCTTTCTTT.

The chain uses TRBV5-1 and TRBJ2-5, with TRBD1 matching 7 bases. CDR1 and CDR2 from the germline V gene are SGHRS and YFSETQ. The CDR3 sequence is 14 residues long. The V segment lost 4 bases and the J segment 2 bases; nucleotides outside the gene matches: 5. CDR3 residues: CASSPGTAQETQYF. CDR3 coding DNA: TGCGCCAGCAGCCCGGGGACAGCGCAAGAGACCCAGTACTTC.

The V gene is TRBV7-9, the J gene TRBJ2-3; the match to TRBD2 covers 8 bases. The V and J ends lost 9 bases and 6 bases, in that order; junction bases with no gene match: 11. Germline loops: CDR1 SEHNR, CDR2 FQNEAQ (reference sequence). The CDR3 covers 14 residues. CDR3 in amino acids: CASRPAGGGDTQYF. DNA of the CDR3: TGTGCCAGTCGTCCTGCGGGAGGAGGGGATACGCAGTATTTT.

This sequence joins TRBV4-2 and TRBJ1-2; TRBD1 matches 7 bases. CDR1 and CDR2 (germline): LGHNA, YNFKEQ. The CDR3 is 15 residues long. The trim removed 0 bases at V and 4 bases at J, leaving 5 bases unmatched. CDR3 sequence (DNA): TGTGCCAGCAGCCAAGAGGCAGGGGGAGCCTATGGCTACACCTTC. This encodes CASSQEAGGAYGYTF.

J is TRBJ2-2 and V is TRBV2; TRBD2 aligns across 11 bases. The junction had 4 bases not matched to a gene; V was cut back by 8 bases and J by 2 bases. CDR1 is SNHLY and CDR2 is FYNNEI in the germline V gene. The CDR3 totals 15 residues. CDR3 in amino acids: CASPGLAGNTGELFF. In DNA, the CDR3 is TGTGCCAGCCCTGGACTAGCGGGTAACACCGGGGAGCTGTTTTTT.

This chain uses TRBV19 with TRBJ2-7; possibly TRBD1 for D (5 bases). Trimming cost V 3 bases and J 2 bases, with 17 bases left between them. This CDR3 has 16 residues. From germline, CDR1 is LNHDA and CDR2 SQIVND (reference sequence). CDR3 sequence reads: CASSIHLQAPTYEQYF. The CDR3 DNA reads as TGTGCCAGTAGTATTCATCTACAGGCCCCTACCTACGAGCAGTACTTC.

This chain connects TRBV10-3 to TRBJ1-3; TRBD1 agrees at 12 bases. The J segment lost 3 bases and the V segment lost 5 bases, leaving 5 bases of the junction unmatched. Germline V gene data show CDR1 as ENHRY and CDR2 as SYGVKD. The CDR3 spans 16 residues. CDR3 in DNA: TGTGCCATCAGTCCGGGACAGGGGGCAGGTGGAAACACCATATATTTT. Residues: CAISPGQGAGGNTIYF.

Only a few counts were recorded for this clone. The genes are TRBV21-1 and TRBJ2-7; the table's D call TRBD1 went unverified against the DNA. TRBV21-1 counts as a pseudogene. The CDR3 totals 16 residues. The CDR3 DNA reads as TGTGCCAGCAGCAGAAAAACCGACCTGACAGCTTCCGAGCAGTACGTC. This gives the protein CASSRKTDLTASEQYV.

This chain links TRBV11-3 with TRBJ2-7, with D possibly matching TRBD1 (5 bases). The V gene's germline CDR1 is SGHNT and CDR2 YENEEA. CDR3 length: 14 residues. V shed 3 bases and J shed 5 bases, with 14 bases lying between them. This CDR3 is CASSLGQGHDEQYF. The CDR3 nucleotides read TGTGCCAGCAGCTTGGGTCAGGGCCACGACGAGCAGTACTTC.

The genes are TRBV21-1 and TRBJ2-7; the table's D call, TRBD1, was not checked against the DNA. TRBV21-1 is labeled a pseudogene. This CDR3 is built from 17 residues. For the CDR3, the DNA is TGTGCCAGCAGCGTAGGCAGGCCTCTTGGCCCCTCCTACGAGCAGTACTTC. Translation gives CASSVGRPLGPSYEQYF.

CDR3 in DNA: TGTGCCAGCAGGAGGACAGCAATCCTCAATCAGCCCCAGCATTTT. This encodes CASRRTAILNQPQHF. This chain joins TRBV6-5 and TRBJ1-5; possibly TRBD1 for D (6 bases). Germline V CDR1 and CDR2: MNHEY, SVGAGI. CDR3 length: 15 residues. V was clipped by 6 bases and J by 3 bases, with 15 bases between them.

The chain is built from TRBV2 and TRBJ2-1; D is possibly TRBD2 (5 bases). Germline CDR1 reads SNHLY; CDR2 reads FYNNEI. V gave up 6 bases and J gave up 3 bases, with 6 bases separating them. This CDR3 is 12 amino acids long. CDR3: CASSGLYNEQFF. The DNA for the CDR3 is TGTGCCAGCAGCGGACTCTACAATGAGCAGTTCTTC.

The V gene is TRBV7-3, the J gene TRBJ2-3; the D gene is possibly TRBD2 (5 bases). Trimming took 5 bases from V and 2 from J, leaving 17 bases between them. The CDR3 consists of 16 residues. CDR1 and CDR2 (germline): SGHTA, FQGTGA. This CDR3 is CASSKNLADYTDTQYF. The DNA for the CDR3 is TGTGCCAGCAGCAAAAATCTAGCTGACTACACAGATACGCAGTATTTT.

The chain couples TRBV19 to TRBJ1-1; 8 bases line up with TRBD1. This CDR3 has 15 residues. The V segment lost 3 bases and the J segment 0 bases; nucleotides outside the gene matches: 3. Germline loops: CDR1 LNHDA, CDR2 SQIVND (reference sequence). CDR3 protein: CASSMRQGMNTEAFF. The CDR3 region has the DNA TGTGCCAGTAGTATGCGACAGGGGATGAACACTGAAGCTTTCTTT.

For this clone: A junction boundary mismatches the germline segment, possibly from a read error. V is TRBV5-1 and J is TRBJ2-3, with a weak D call TRBD2 (7 bases). The CDR3 is 12 amino acids. Germline CDR1 and CDR2: SGHRS and YFSETQ. CDR3: CASSLEGGARNF. DNA of the CDR3: TGCGCCAGCAGCTTGGAGGGGGGGGCCCGGAATTTT.

The chain is built from TRBV10-2 and TRBJ1-2, with D possibly matching TRBD1 (5 bases). This CDR3 is 13 amino acids long. Per germline, CDR1 WSHSY and CDR2 SAAADI. Trimming removed 4 bases at V and 4 bases at J, with 10 bases between. CDR3 protein: CASSAGLGYGYTF. The DNA for the CDR3 is TGCGCCAGCAGTGCAGGGCTCGGCTATGGCTACACCTTC.

V usage is TRBV18 and J usage is TRBJ2-7; 7 nucleotides align to TRBD2. Germline lookup yields CDR1 KGHSH and CDR2 LQKENI. The V segment lost 2 bases and the J segment 5 bases; nucleotides outside the gene matches: 6. The CDR3 contains 14 residues. The CDR3 region has the DNA TGTGCCAGCTCACCATCGTGGGACTATAACGAGCAGTACGTC. Translation: CASSPSWDYNEQYV.

The V and J genes are TRBV9 and TRBJ2-1, with TRBD1 as a possible D gene (5 bases). The CDR3 sequence is 15 residues long. Germline V lookup: CDR1 SGDLS, CDR2 YYNGEE. The V and J ends lost 2 bases and 2 bases respectively, with 11 bases between them. The CDR3 DNA sequence: TGTGCCAGCAGCGTCTGGGGCTTCACCTACAATGAGCAGTTCTTC. Amino acid sequence: CASSVWGFTYNEQFF.